This T cell receptor beta chain was sequenced in a study of blood T cell repertoires in COVID-19. About the research overall: Samples representing acute and convalescent COVID-19 were sourced from the United States, Italy and Spain. PBMCs, B-cell-depleted T cells, or T cells were the source of the cDNA or gDNA that made up the material.

Source study methods: Estimation of nucleated cell counts was performed using reference gene primer amplification. Repertoires were generated with immunoSEQ multiplex PCR, while TCRdb's copy carries only in-frame clones and drops some. V and J calls and clone size are those listed in that table; D and trimming were worked out from the DNA. The data show approximately 250,000 clones, 65% to 90% seen once. V was clipped by 4 bases and J by 8 bases, with 14 bases between them. Germline V gene sequence: CDR1 SNHLY, CDR2 FYNNEI. The CDR3 is 14 residues long. This receptor was obtained from a woman in her fifties or sixties with acute or convalescent COVID-19. J is TRBJ1-4 and V is TRBV2, with D possibly TRBD1 on 6 matching bases. Sequencing was done on a sample of peripheral blood. This CDR3 is CASSGQVPGEKLFF. As DNA, the CDR3 is TGTGCCAGCAGTGGACAGGTCCCGGGGGAAAAACTGTTTTTT.